The rows below give T cell receptor beta chains drawn from one sample of a study of identical twins. TCRdb passed the 5' RACE reads through MiXCR, listing each CDR3 protein once. The sample includes 430,000 or so distinct CDR3 sequences, roughly 26% seen only once; the top ten take just under 3%. The same data also contributed to another study, on T cells expressing NK-cell markers.

Sequences were obtained from CD4+ T cells sorted from blood. The receptors come from a young woman in good health. Each CDR3 is given without its conserved first and last residue.

11	TRBV27	ASSFYRATKQY
17	TRBV20-1	SARVAGLAGGILYNEQF
11	TRBV10-3	AISDSTPEKLF
15	TRBV5-4	ASTPGGGRVTKNEQF
13	TRBV7-2	ASSYRQLRAETQY
15	TRBV7-9	ASSSDIRNLYTDTQY
11	TRBV6-5	ASNQDRGETQY
13	TRBV5-1	ASSLVEGYNTEAF
12	TRBV12-3/TRBV12-4	ASSFWGARTEAF
12	TRBV10-3	AISGILAGEFAF
12	TRBV20-1	SASWTSGRNEQY
12	TRBV5-1	ASSLTTGSLEQY
13	TRBV10-1	ASSEGSGKAYEQY
11	TRBV20-1	SARAGGLGGYT
13	TRBV18	ASSPLDSSGNEQY
12	TRBV5-1	ASSFLEQNYEQY
10	TRBV6-2/TRBV6-3	GVGTYTGELF
11	TRBV7-2	ASSGGHRAEAF
11	TRBV20-1	SASGQRWETQY
8	TRBV20-1	SAGEEEAF
11	TRBV20-1	SARGTGGYEQY
12	TRBV24-1	ATSDTDGNYEQY
11	TRBV20-1	SATGGLKNIQY
14	TRBV15	ATSTPGLRGPETQY
14	TRBV27	ASSFMLAGPYNEQF